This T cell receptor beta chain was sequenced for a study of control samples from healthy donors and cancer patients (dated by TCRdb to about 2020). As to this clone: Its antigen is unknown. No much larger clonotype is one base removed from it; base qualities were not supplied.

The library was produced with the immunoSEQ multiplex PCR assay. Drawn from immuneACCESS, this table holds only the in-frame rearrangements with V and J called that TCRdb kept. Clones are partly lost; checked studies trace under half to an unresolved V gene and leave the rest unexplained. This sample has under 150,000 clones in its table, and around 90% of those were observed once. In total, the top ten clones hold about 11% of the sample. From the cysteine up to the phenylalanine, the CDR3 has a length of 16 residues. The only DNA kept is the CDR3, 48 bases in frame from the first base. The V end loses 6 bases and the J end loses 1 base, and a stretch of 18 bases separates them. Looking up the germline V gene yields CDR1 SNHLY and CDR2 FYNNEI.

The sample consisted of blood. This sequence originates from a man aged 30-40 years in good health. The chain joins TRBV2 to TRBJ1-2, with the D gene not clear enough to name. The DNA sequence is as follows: TGTGCCAGCAGGAGGGCAATCAGCGTGTATAACTATGGCTACACCTTC. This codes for CASRRAISVYNYGYTF.